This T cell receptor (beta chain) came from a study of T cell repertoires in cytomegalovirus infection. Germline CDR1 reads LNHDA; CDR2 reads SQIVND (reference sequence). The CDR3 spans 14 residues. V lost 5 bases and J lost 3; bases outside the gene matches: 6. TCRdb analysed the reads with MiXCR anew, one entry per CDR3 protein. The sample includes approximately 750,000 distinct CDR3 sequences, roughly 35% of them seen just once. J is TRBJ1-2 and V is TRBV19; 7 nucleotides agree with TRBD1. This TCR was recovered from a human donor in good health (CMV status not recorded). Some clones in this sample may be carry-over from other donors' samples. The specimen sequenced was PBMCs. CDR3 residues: CASSAGTVYYGYTF. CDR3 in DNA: TGTGCCAGTAGTGCAGGGACAGTTTACTATGGCTACACCTTC.